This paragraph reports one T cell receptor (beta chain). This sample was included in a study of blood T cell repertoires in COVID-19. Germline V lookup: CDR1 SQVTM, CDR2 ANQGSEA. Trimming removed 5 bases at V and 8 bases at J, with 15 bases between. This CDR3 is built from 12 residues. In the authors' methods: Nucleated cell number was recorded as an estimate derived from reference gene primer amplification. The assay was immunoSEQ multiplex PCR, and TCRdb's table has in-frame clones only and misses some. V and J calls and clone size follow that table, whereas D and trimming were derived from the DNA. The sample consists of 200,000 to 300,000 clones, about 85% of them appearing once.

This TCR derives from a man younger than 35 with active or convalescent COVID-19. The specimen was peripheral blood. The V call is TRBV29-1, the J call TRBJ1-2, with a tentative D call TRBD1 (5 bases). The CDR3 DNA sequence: TGCAGCGTTACCGGGGGGATCGACGGCTACACCTTC. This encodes CSVTGGIDGYTF.